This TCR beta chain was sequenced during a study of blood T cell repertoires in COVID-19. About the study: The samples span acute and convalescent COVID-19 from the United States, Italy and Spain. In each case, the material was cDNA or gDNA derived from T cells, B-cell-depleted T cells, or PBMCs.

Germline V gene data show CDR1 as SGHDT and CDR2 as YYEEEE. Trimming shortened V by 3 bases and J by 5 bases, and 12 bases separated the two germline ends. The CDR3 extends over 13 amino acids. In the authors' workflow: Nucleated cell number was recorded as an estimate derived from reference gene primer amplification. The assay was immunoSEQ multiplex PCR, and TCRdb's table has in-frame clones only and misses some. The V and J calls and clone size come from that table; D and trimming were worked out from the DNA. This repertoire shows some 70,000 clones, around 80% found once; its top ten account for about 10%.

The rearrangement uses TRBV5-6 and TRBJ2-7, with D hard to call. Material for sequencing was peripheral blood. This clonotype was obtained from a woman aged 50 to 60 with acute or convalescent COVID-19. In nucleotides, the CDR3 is TGTGCCAGCAGCTCTTTACGATCGGACGAGCAGTACTTC. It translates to CASSSLRSDEQYF.